These 11 T cell receptor beta chains originate from one sample sequenced in a study of circulating and synovial CD4+ cells in juvenile arthritis. Some clones are missing from TCRdb's copy, which holds only in-frame ones; the method was immunoSEQ multiplex PCR. The table lists about 32,000 clones, 90% to 95% of them singletons, with roughly 0.69% in the top ten. The sample was CD4+ T cells from blood. The receptors here all came from a human donor with juvenile idiopathic arthritis.

Comment on this clone: Germline and junction disagree at one end, which may indicate a read error. Other DNA variants within this sample encode the same CDR3. The CDR3 spells CASRSGQGYNSPLHF. Written as DNA, the CDR3 is TGTGCCAGCAGATCCGGACAGGGGTATAATTCCCCCCTCCACTTT. The chain has TRBV5-4 and TRBJ1-6, with 9 nucleotides matching TRBD1. This CDR3 is built from 15 residues. Germline CDR1 is SGHNT and CDR2 is YYREEE (reference sequence).

The chain recombines TRBV6-4 with TRBJ1-6; tentative D call: TRBD1 (5 bases). The CDR3 is 15 amino acids. V gave up 5 bases and J gave up 5 bases, with 13 bases separating them. Germline CDR1 and CDR2: MRHNA and SNTAGT. The chain's CDR3 is CASSRLLGDNSPLHF. The CDR3 DNA sequence: TGTGCCAGCAGTCGACTCTTAGGGGATAATTCACCCCTCCACTTT.

The chain uses TRBV27 and TRBJ2-5; 10 bases map to TRBD1. Germline trimming cut 4 bases from V and 5 bases from J; bases unmatched to any gene: 13. The CDR3 loop spans 17 amino acids. Germline V gene lookup returns CDR1 MNHEY and CDR2 SMNVEV (reference sequence). DNA of the CDR3: TGTGCCAGCAGTTCATTCCGGGACAGGGGAGGACATGAGACCCAGTACTTC. This sequence encodes CASSSFRDRGGHETQYF.

The V call is TRBV5-1, the J call TRBJ2-7; D is possibly TRBD2 (6 bases). The CDR3 totals 13 residues. Germline V gives CDR1 SGHRS, CDR2 YFSETQ. Trimming took 0 bases from V and 4 from J, leaving 8 bases between them. Here the CDR3 reads CASSLVGGYEQYF. CDR3 DNA: TGCGCCAGCAGCTTGGTGGGGGGATACGAGCAGTACTTC.

Relative to its sample, this clone is medium-sized (0.01 to 0.1%). V gene TRBV7-9 combines with J gene TRBJ2-1; tentative D call: TRBD1 (5 bases). V dropped 5 bases and J dropped 6 bases, with 17 bases sitting between them. The germline V gene has CDR1 SEHNR and CDR2 FQNEAQ (reference sequence). The CDR3 has 15 residues. The CDR3, as DNA: TGTGCCAGCAGCCTGACGCAGGGCTGGGGCAATGAGCAGTTCTTC. Its translation: CASSLTQGWGNEQFF.

With respect to this clone: The junction departs from the called germline gene at one end, perhaps through a read error. The chain employs TRBV7-7 and TRBJ2-1, with 14 bases identical to TRBD2. The CDR3 spans 16 residues. Germline loops: CDR1 SSHAT, CDR2 FNYEAQ (reference sequence). The CDR3 is CASSPGTSGRGNEQFF. The CDR3 nucleotides are TGTGCTAGCAGCCCGGGGACTAGCGGGAGAGGAAATGAGCAGTTCTTC.

This clone was found once. The genes are TRBV5-6 and TRBJ2-5; possible D gene TRBD2, 5 bases. V shed 0 bases and J shed 4 bases, with 10 bases lying between them. From germline, CDR1 is SGHDT and CDR2 YYEEEE. This CDR3 region has 14 residues. The CDR3 reads CASSLEVRVETQYF. CDR3 nucleotide sequence: TGTGCCAGCAGCTTGGAGGTGAGGGTAGAGACCCAGTACTTC.

J is TRBJ2-1 and V is TRBV4-1; 8 positions match TRBD1. The CDR3 runs to 16 residues. The germline gives CDR1 MGHRA, CDR2 YSYEKL. Losses at the gene ends were 1 base for V and 4 bases for J; bases not matched to a gene: 6. The CDR3 coding sequence is TGCGCCAGCAGCCAAGTTGGTACAGGGGGGTACAATGAGCAGTTCTTC. Translation gives CASSQVGTGGYNEQFF.

The chain links TRBV29-1 to TRBJ1-1; 8 bases map to TRBD1. This CDR3 has 12 amino acids. The germline V gene encodes CDR1 SQVTM and CDR2 ANQGSEA. With V trimmed by 6 bases and J by 4 bases, 4 bases remained unmatched. CDR3: CSVARGPTEAFF. The CDR3 coding sequence is TGCAGCGTGGCCAGGGGGCCCACTGAAGCTTTCTTT.

The genes are TRBV19 and TRBJ1-5; 7 nucleotides agree with TRBD1. Per the germline V gene, CDR1 is LNHDA and CDR2 is SQIVND (reference sequence). The CDR3 spans 17 residues. V lost 2 bases, J lost 4 bases, and 11 bases stayed unmatched. Written as DNA, the CDR3 is TGTGCCAGTAGTATAAGAGGACAGGACATCGGGAATCAGCCCCAGCATTTT. Translating gives CASSIRGQDIGNQPQHF.

The rearrangement uses TRBV9 and TRBJ2-1; 13 nucleotides agree with TRBD2. In germline, CDR1 is SGDLS, CDR2 YYNGEE. The CDR3 sequence is 16 residues long. With 6 bases clipped from V and 3 bases from J, the junction kept 6 bases outside the gene matches. The CDR3 region is CASKTGLAGDYNEQFF. The CDR3 DNA follows: TGTGCCAGCAAGACAGGACTAGCGGGGGACTACAATGAGCAGTTCTTC.